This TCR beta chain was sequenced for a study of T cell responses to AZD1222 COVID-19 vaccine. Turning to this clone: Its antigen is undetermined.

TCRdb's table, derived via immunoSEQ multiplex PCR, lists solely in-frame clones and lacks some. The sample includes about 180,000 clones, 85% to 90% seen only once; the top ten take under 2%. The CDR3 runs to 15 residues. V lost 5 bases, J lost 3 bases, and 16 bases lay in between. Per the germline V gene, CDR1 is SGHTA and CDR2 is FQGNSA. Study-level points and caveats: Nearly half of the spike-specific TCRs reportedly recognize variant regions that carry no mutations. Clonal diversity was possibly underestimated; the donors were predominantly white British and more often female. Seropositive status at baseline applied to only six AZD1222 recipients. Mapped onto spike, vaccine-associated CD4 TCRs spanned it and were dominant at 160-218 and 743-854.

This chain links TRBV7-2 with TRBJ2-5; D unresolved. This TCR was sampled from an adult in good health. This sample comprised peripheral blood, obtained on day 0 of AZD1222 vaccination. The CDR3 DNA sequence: TGTGCCAGCAGCCCCCCCGGATCGTCGGAAGAGACCCAGTACTTC. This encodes CASSPPGSSEETQYF.